These T cell receptor beta chains were read from a single sample in a study of graft-versus-host responses after intestinal transplantation. These receptors lack a known antigen. Generated by immunoSEQ multiplex PCR, the TCRdb table keeps only in-frame clones and is missing some. The table records around 97,000 clones, over 85% of them present only once. This specimen was unstimulated CD8+ T cells sorted from spleen or lymph node cells, taken before intestinal transplant. The source of these receptors is a human donor who received an intestinal transplant. The CDR3 runs from the conserved cysteine through the conserved F or W. The D gene is left open where the match is weak. Not all rows give a size; the values are once, few, many and, for expanded clones, a class.

>TRBV5-6|.|13|TRBJ2-2|.
TGTGCCAGCAGCTTGGTGATCACCGGGGAGCTGTTTTTT
CASSLVITGELFF
>TRBV19|.|15|TRBJ1-1|.
TGTGCCAGTAGCCGCGACTCTGGGGTGAACACTGAAGCTTTCTTT
CASSRDSGVNTEAFF
>TRBV11-2|TRBD2|17|TRBJ2-7|once
TGTGCCAGCAGCCCTCCCATCGCCACCGGGACTAGCGAAGAGCAGTACTTC
CASSPPIATGTSEEQYF
>TRBV11-2|.|13|TRBJ1-2|.
TGTGCCAGCAGCTTAGATTTGGATTATGGCTACACCTTC
CASSLDLDYGYTF
>TRBV27|.|13|TRBJ2-1|.
TGTGCCAGCAGTTTTACGGGGGAAGATGAGCAGTTCTTC
CASSFTGEDEQFF
>TRBV5-6|.|15|TRBJ2-1|.
TGTGCCAGCAGCTTGGCCGGGGACGGACACAATGAGCAGTTCTTC
CASSLAGDGHNEQFF
>TRBV4-1|.|17|TRBJ1-6|.
TGCGCCAGCAGCCAAGGGCCGATAAGCTCCTATAATTCACCCCTCCACTTT
CASSQGPISSYNSPLHF
>TRBV2|.|13|TRBJ1-1|.
TGTGCCAGCAATCCGATTATGAACACTGAAGCTTTCTTT
CASNPIMNTEAFF
>TRBV7-9|.|14|TRBJ2-7|.
TGTGCCAGCAGCTTCCCACCCAGGGGTCCCGAGCAGTACTTC
CASSFPPRGPEQYF
>TRBV4-1|.|11|TRBJ1-3|.
TGCGCCAGCAGCCTAAGCAACACCATATATTTT
CASSLSNTIYF
>TRBV10-1|.|15|TRBJ2-5|.
TGCGCCAGCAGTGATGGGGCAGGTGACCAAGAGACCCAGTACTTC
CASSDGAGDQETQYF
>TRBV6-5|.|14|TRBJ2-1|.
TGTGCCAGCAGTTACCGGCCTAGCGAAGATGAGCAGTTCTTC
CASSYRPSEDEQFF
>TRBV27|.|13|TRBJ1-6|once
TGTGCCAGCTCCCCTACTCCCAGTTCACCCCTCCACTTT
CASSPTPSSPLHF
>TRBV4-1|TRBD2|15|TRBJ2-5|.
TGCGCCAGCAGCCCCCAGCGGGGGCAACAAGAGACCCAGTACTTC
CASSPQRGQQETQYF
>TRBV7-3|.|16|TRBJ1-5|.
TGTGCCAGCAGCTTACGAGAGGAATATAGCAATCAGCCCCAGCATTTT
CASSLREEYSNQPQHF
>TRBV6-4|TRBD2|14|TRBJ2-5|.
TGTGCCAGCAGTGTCATAGCGGGGGCGGAGACCCAGTACTTC
CASSVIAGAETQYF
>TRBV7-9|.|14|TRBJ1-1|few
TGTGCCAGCAGCTTAGCGAGAGAGGACACTGAAGCTTTCTTT
CASSLAREDTEAFF
>TRBV7-9|.|15|TRBJ2-2|few
TGTGCCAGCACCCTAGGAGGTCCGAACACCGGGGAGCTGTTTTTT
CASTLGGPNTGELFF
>TRBV9|TRBD2|14|TRBJ2-5|once
TGTGCCAGCAGCGTAGGGGGAGGGCAAGAGACCCAGTACTTC
CASSVGGGQETQYF
>TRBV11-2|.|13|TRBJ2-1|.
TGTGCCAGCAGCTTAGTTTCTCTCAATGAGCAGTTCTTC
CASSLVSLNEQFF
>TRBV5-6|.|14|TRBJ1-5|.
TGTGCCAGCAGCCGCGCGGGCCCAGGTCAGCCCCAGCATTTT
CASSRAGPGQPQHF
>TRBV13|.|13|TRBJ1-2|.
TGTGCCAGCAGCTTAAGGGCAGACTATGGCTACACCTTC
CASSLRADYGYTF
>TRBV14|TRBD2|16|TRBJ2-3|.
TGTGCCAGCAGCCCCGGGGTCGGGGGGGCTAGAGATACGCAGTATTTT
CASSPGVGGARDTQYF
>TRBV2|.|15|TRBJ1-5|.
TGTGCCAGCAGTGACTTGGGACGGGGAAATCAGCCCCAGCATTTT
CASSDLGRGNQPQHF
>TRBV14|TRBD2|14|TRBJ2-7|.
TGTGCCAGCAGAGCGGGAGGGAACTCCTACGAGCAGTACTTC
CASRAGGNSYEQYF
>TRBV6-1|.|14|TRBJ2-7|once
TGTGCCAGCAGTGAAGCCCCGGCCGTCTACGAGCAGTACTTC
CASSEAPAVYEQYF
>TRBV9|.|17|TRBJ2-7|.
TGTGCCAGCAGCGTTGACCCCGACAGCCACCCTCCCTACGAGCAGTACTTC
CASSVDPDSHPPYEQYF
>TRBV7-9|.|13|TRBJ2-1|.
TGTGCCAGCAGCTCCTGGGGCAGCAATGAGCAGTTCTTC
CASSSWGSNEQFF
>TRBV9|.|15|TRBJ2-5|.
TGTGCCAGCAGCGCAAGTCAGGGCCTCCAAGAGACCCAGTACTTC
CASSASQGLQETQYF
>TRBV7-3|.|14|TRBJ2-2|.
TGTGCCAGCAGCTTTTCTTCGAACACCGGGGAGCTGTTTTTT
CASSFSSNTGELFF
>TRBV6-5|TRBD2|14|TRBJ2-1|.
TGTGCCAGCAGATCCCTAGCGGGGGGCCCCTTTGAGTTCTTC
CASRSLAGGPFEFF
>TRBV27|TRBD1|15|TRBJ2-7|.
TGTGCCAGCAGTTTAGGACAGGGGGTTCCCTACGAGCAGTACTTC
CASSLGQGVPYEQYF
>TRBV5-1|.|13|TRBJ1-3|.
TGCGCCAGCAGCTTGTTTACTTCGGACACCATATATTTT
CASSLFTSDTIYF
>TRBV19|.|16|TRBJ2-3|.
TGTGCCAGTAGCCGAAGAGAGGGGGAAGAAACAGATACGCAGTATTTT
CASSRREGEETDTQYF
>TRBV6-1|.|13|TRBJ1-5|.
TGTGCCAGCAGTAAAGCAGAGGGGGAGCCCCAGCATTTT
CASSKAEGEPQHF
>TRBV4-1|.|16|TRBJ2-1|.
TGCGCCAGCAGCCAAGATCCCACCTCTGGCAACCATGAGCAGTTCTTC
CASSQDPTSGNHEQFF
>TRBV13|.|16|TRBJ2-7|once
TGTGCCAGCAGCAATTCCGAAGACCCACCCTCGGACGAGCAGTACTTC
CASSNSEDPPSDEQYF
>TRBV9|TRBD1|15|TRBJ1-5|.
TGTGCCAGCAGCGTAGGGACAGGGGGGAATCAGCCCCAGCATTTT
CASSVGTGGNQPQHF
>TRBV28|.|14|TRBJ1-5|.
TGTGCCAGCAGTTTAAACAGGGTAAATCAGCCCCAGCATTTT
CASSLNRVNQPQHF
>TRBV11-2|.|13|TRBJ2-1|.
TGTGCCAGCAGCTCCGGGGCCTACAATGAGCAGTTCTTC
CASSSGAYNEQFF
>TRBV5-8|.|14|TRBJ2-1|few
TGTGCCAGCAGCTTGAGGTCAGTTGGAAATGAGCAGTTCTTC
CASSLRSVGNEQFF
>TRBV2|.|12|TRBJ2-1|.
TGTGCCAGCAGTGAACGGTACAATGAGCAGTTCTTC
CASSERYNEQFF